Below, 12 T cell receptor beta chains from the same sample are listed, as sequenced in a study of T cells after yellow fever vaccination. TCRdb fed the 5' RACE reads into MiXCR, producing one record per CDR3 protein. This table has fewer than 400,000 distinct CDR3 sequences, 6.2% appearing once. The source was PBMCs, collected 5 days after the yellow fever booster vaccination. These TCRs come from a man aged 25 to 40 who received the YFV17D yellow fever vaccine.

This clonotype was picked up many times. The chain recombines TRBV6-5 with TRBJ2-7, with 11 bases aligning to TRBD2. Trimming removed 6 bases from V and 0 bases from J; junction bases left unmatched: 10. CDR3 length: 17 amino acids. Germline V gene data show CDR1 as MNHEY and CDR2 as SVGAGI. CDR3 loop: CASRASGRSKTSYEQYF. The CDR3 nucleotides read TGTGCCAGCAGGGCTAGCGGGAGGAGCAAAACCTCCTACGAGCAGTACTTC.

There are many counts of this clonotype. The CDR3 nucleotides read TGTGCCAGCAGCTCCCGTAGGAGCACCGGGGAGCTGTTTTTT. This gives the protein CASSSRRSTGELFF. The chain combines TRBV7-2 with TRBJ2-2; D gene ambiguous. Germline V gene data show CDR1 as SGHTA and CDR2 as FQGNSA. The CDR3 consists of 14 residues. V was pared by 4 bases and J by 4 bases, with 10 bases between.

This clonotype has more than one count but fewer than ten. The rearrangement uses TRBV5-1 and TRBJ2-1, with TRBD2 matching 11 bases. In germline, CDR1 is SGHRS, CDR2 YFSETQ. CDR3 length: 15 residues. The ends lost 5 bases at V and 6 bases at J; junction bases unmatched: 7. CDR3 amino acids: CASSSSLAGGNEQFF. Here the CDR3 DNA reads TGCGCCAGCAGTTCGTCTCTAGCGGGAGGCAATGAGCAGTTCTTC.

There are many counts of this clonotype. This chain uses TRBV18 with TRBJ2-7, with 11 bases identical to TRBD1. The ends lost 3 bases at V and 6 bases at J; junction bases unmatched: 4. The CDR3 has 14 amino acids. Looked up from germline, CDR1 is KGHSH and CDR2 is LQKENI. Here the CDR3 reads CASSPWTGGGEQYF. The CDR3 DNA sequence: TGTGCCAGCTCACCTTGGACAGGGGGCGGCGAGCAGTACTTC.

This rearrangement joins TRBV19 to TRBJ2-6, with no clear D. CDR1 and CDR2 from the germline V gene are LNHDA and SQIVND (reference sequence). Trimming took off 3 bases at V and 2 bases at J, with 5 bases between the two ends. This CDR3 comprises 14 residues. CDR3: CASSILTGANVLTF. CDR3 bases: TGTGCCAGTAGTATTCTTACTGGGGCCAACGTCCTGACTTTC.

This clonotype was found many times. The junction shows a germline mismatch at one end, possibly a read error. The J gene is TRBJ2-5, the V gene TRBV18, with D perhaps given as TRBD1 or TRBD2 (5 bases each). CDR3 length: 13 amino acids. Germline-derived CDR1 and CDR2 are KGHSH and LQKENI. The CDR3 DNA reads TGCGCCAGCAGCAGGGACCGCCAAGAGACCCAGTACTTC. As protein: CASSRDRQETQYF.

At least ten counts were recorded for this clonotype. The chain employs TRBV29-1 and TRBJ2-7; 9 bases are a match to TRBD2. Losses at the gene ends were 0 bases for V and 12 bases for J; bases not matched to a gene: 12. CDR1 is SQVTM, CDR2 ANQGSEA, per germline. CDR3 length: 14 residues. The CDR3 here is CSVEDPQRGEALYF. The CDR3 nucleotides read TGCAGCGTTGAAGACCCGCAGCGGGGGGAGGCTCTGTACTTC.

This clonotype appeared many times. The chain recombines TRBV7-2 with TRBJ2-1; no clear D gene. Looked up from germline, CDR1 is SGHTA and CDR2 is FQGNSA. The CDR3 runs to 11 residues. V lost 6 bases, J lost 6 bases, and 6 bases lay in between. The CDR3 sequence: CASRLINEQFF. DNA of the CDR3: TGTGCCAGCAGATTAATCAATGAGCAGTTCTTC.

This clonotype came up many times. This chain connects TRBV4-2 to TRBJ2-1, with TRBD2 matching 7 bases. The CDR3 contains 19 residues. Trimming at V came to 5 bases and at J to 3 bases, leaving 19 bases not matched to a gene. Germline V CDR1 and CDR2: LGHNA, YNFKEQ. The CDR3 here is CASSVLGRIGGRGYNEQFF. CDR3 DNA: TGTGCCAGCAGCGTCCTTGGGAGGATTGGCGGGAGAGGCTACAATGAGCAGTTCTTC.

This chain uses TRBV19 with TRBJ2-3; tentatively, D is TRBD2 (6 bases). CDR3 size: 16 residues. Per the germline V gene, CDR1 is LNHDA and CDR2 is SQIVND (reference sequence). V lost 5 bases and J 0 bases, leaving 15 bases between the germline ends. The DNA for the CDR3 is TGTGCCAGTAGTCCAATAGCGGTTGCTAGCACAGATACGCAGTATTTT. It specifies CASSPIAVASTDTQYF. Full variable domain (missing parts from reference TRBV19 and TRBJ2-3): DGGITQSPKYLFRKEGQNVTLSCEQNLNHDAMYWYRQDPGQGLRLIYYSQIVNDFQKGDIAEGYSVSREKKESFPLTVTSAQKNPTAFYLCASSPIAVASTDTQYFGPGTRLTVL.

This clonotype was seen only a few times. The rearrangement links TRBV5-1 to TRBJ2-3; D not resolved. Germline V gene lookup returns CDR1 SGHRS and CDR2 YFSETQ. This CDR3 spans 17 amino acids. The ends were cut back, 4 bases at V and 4 bases at J, with 22 bases in the middle. CDR3 sequence: CASSPAVGAGVADTQYF. In nucleotides, the CDR3 is TGCGCCAGCAGCCCGGCCGTGGGCGCCGGCGTGGCAGATACGCAGTATTTT. Using reference TRBV5-1 and TRBJ2-3 for the parts outside the CDR3, the full variable domain is KAGVTQTPRYLIKTRGQQVTLSCSPISGHRSVSWYQQTPGQGLQFLFEYFSETQRNKGNFPGRFSGRQFSNSRSEMNVSTLELGDSALYLCASSPAVGAGVADTQYFGPGTRLTVL.

This clonotype occurred many times. The chain links TRBV5-1 to TRBJ2-5; perhaps D is TRBD1 or TRBD2 (5 bases each). The CDR3 is 13 amino acids. Trimming left V 4 bases short and J 2 bases short, with 9 bases between. Germline V CDR1 and CDR2: SGHRS, YFSETQ. The CDR3 bases are TGCGCCAGCAGCCCGGGGCTTCAAGAGACCCAGTACTTC. Protein: CASSPGLQETQYF.